This T cell receptor (beta chain) was captured by sequencing in a study of blood T cell repertoires in COVID-19. As for the study in general: Whether acute or convalescent, the COVID-19 samples came from the United States, Italy and Spain.

This CDR3 is built from 13 residues. V trimming: 8 bases; J trimming: 4 bases; junction bases outside the gene matches: 7. Germline V gives CDR1 MDHEN, CDR2 SYDVKM. TCRdb's table, derived via immunoSEQ multiplex PCR, lists solely in-frame clones and lacks some. The sample gives approximately 190,000 clones, 80% of which show up once; 5.5% to 8.5% is in the top ten. The receptor comes from a man in his 60s with acute or convalescent COVID-19. V gene TRBV28 combines with J gene TRBJ1-1; 7 nucleotides line up with TRBD1. The sequenced material came from peripheral blood. The CDR3 DNA follows: TGTGCCAGCCTCGGGACAGTAGCCACTGAAGCTTTCTTT. It encodes CASLGTVATEAFF. Combining the CDR3 with reference TRBV28 and TRBJ1-1 gives the whole variable domain DVKVTQSSRYLVKRTGEKVFLECVQDMDHENMFWYRQDPGLGLRLIYFSYDVKMKEKGDIPEGYSVSREKKERFSLILESASTNQTSMYLCASLGTVATEAFFGQGTRLTVV.